The entry below gives a single TCR beta chain sequence along with its context. This receptor's antigen is unknown. Per-base qualities were not stored, and no clone one base away is much larger. Whole blood was collected in K2EDTA tubes by collaborating institutions according to the institutions' own protocols. For TCRbeta analysis, collaborators shipped samples as frozen whole blood, isolated PBMCs, or DNA extracted from either of those sample types. These data belong to a study of blood T cell repertoires in COVID-19 (dated by TCRdb to between 2020 and 2021). Regarding the study in general: The collaborator samples originated in the United States, Italy and Spain and spanned the acute and convalescent phases of COVID-19. The material from the prospective study consisted of cDNA or gDNA derived from T cells, B-cell-depleted T cells, or PBMCs. Deeply sampled blood TCRbeta repertoires from subjects exposed to, actively infected with, or recovered from COVID-19 were included in the dataset. A freely available public database, intended as a resource for researchers studying the immune response to SARS-CoV-2, is where the repertoires were released. The samples were drawn from two sources: the first 160 participants of the ongoing ImmuneRACE study, and 1,200 or so subjects contributed by 6 global collaborators. A de-identified subject ID, COVID-19 status, age in years and sex were almost always included in the sample metadata. Where available, HLA class I and class II types were taken from metadata supplied by the sample provider and were not determined by assay-based typing.

General conclusions and limits of the study: How much clinical and demographic metadata was included differed by source and by participant, and the metadata was provided uncurated.

CDR1 and CDR2 (SEHNR, FQNEAQ) derive from the germline V gene (reference sequence). V drops 0 bases and J drops 3 bases, leaving 9 bases in between. The CDR3, from cysteine to phenylalanine, totals 14 residues. CDR3 DNA only is kept here, 42 bases in frame from base 1. TCRbeta CDR3 regions were amplified from genomic DNA using the immunoSEQ Assay, a bias-controlled multiplex PCR. Regarding the original processing steps: The number of nucleated cells in each sample was estimated from the amplification of reference gene primers within the assay. Sequence reads were collapsed and filtered to measure the absolute abundance of every unique TCRbeta CDR3 rearrangement. Productive Simpson clonality was computed per sample as the square root of Simpson's diversity index over productive rearrangements. TCRdb stores this immuneACCESS table with in-frame sequences only. Part of the clones is absent; in the studies checked, under half of the shortfall reflects unresolved V genes, and no reason is known for the rest. V, J and clone size were drawn from that table, and D and trimming were deduced from the DNA. The sample table holds 130,000 or so clones, of which over 80% were seen once. The leading ten clones occupy roughly a tenth of the sample.

This receptor was obtained from a man aged 60 to 69 with active or convalescent COVID-19. What was sequenced was peripheral blood. The chain employs TRBV7-9 and TRBJ2-7; the D region possibly corresponds to TRBD1 (5 bases align). The DNA is TGTGCCAGCAGCTTAGCGGGGCCAGTCTACGAGCAGTACTTC. Its translation is CASSLAGPVYEQYF.